Each of the 20 T cell receptor beta chains below was sequenced from the same sample in a study of patients and donors after allogeneic stem cell transplantation. TCRdb redid the calling of the RT-PCR reads with MiXCR, one entry per CDR3 protein. The profile covers 190,000 or so distinct CDR3 sequences, with around two fifths appearing a single time and more than 9% taken by the ten largest. Specimen: blood, either unsorted or a sorted T cell fraction (not recorded which). All receptors derive from a human donor who was either an allogeneic HSCT recipient or a stem cell or donor lymphocyte infusion donor (not recorded which). It is not recorded whose cells these are; they may come from a transplant donor.

In its sample, this clonotype was seen a few times. The rearrangement links TRBV10-3 to TRBJ2-1; either TRBD1 or TRBD2 may supply D (5 bases each). The CDR3 is 13 residues long. Looked up from germline, CDR1 is ENHRY and CDR2 is SYGVKD. With 8 bases removed from V and 2 bases from J, the gap between germline ends came to 10 bases. The CDR3 sequence: CAIGTDTYNEQFF. For the CDR3, the DNA is TGTGCCATCGGGACGGACACCTACAATGAGCAGTTCTTC.

This clonotype has a handful of counts. The CDR3: CASSQEGTANTEAFF. Here the CDR3 DNA reads TGCGCCAGCAGCCAAGAGGGGACAGCGAACACTGAAGCTTTCTTT. The V and J genes are TRBV4-1 and TRBJ1-1, with 7 nucleotides matching TRBD1. In germline, CDR1 is MGHRA, CDR2 YSYEKL. V dropped 0 bases and J dropped 1; count of bases not matched to a gene: 2. The CDR3 length is 15 residues.

The chain uses TRBV6-5 and TRBJ2-4; D perhaps matches TRBD2 (6 bases). Trimming took 4 bases from V and 7 from J, leaving 17 bases between them. Germline CDR1 and CDR2: MNHEY and SVGAGI. The length of the CDR3 is 15 residues. The CDR3 coding sequence is TGTGCCAGCAGTTCCAGGAGGGCAGGGCTTAACATTCAGTACTTC. Translating gives CASSSRRAGLNIQYF.

The rearrangement joins TRBV10-3 to TRBJ2-7; D gene uncertain. CDR3 size: 12 residues. Between the trimmed V and J ends, which lost 3 bases and 2 bases, there was a span of 5 bases. Germline V lookup: CDR1 ENHRY, CDR2 SYGVKD. CDR3 nucleotides: TGTGCCATCAGTGAACAGACCTACGAGCAGTACTTC. Translating it yields CAISEQTYEQYF.

This clonotype was detected a few times. The chain is built from TRBV28 and TRBJ1-6; TRBD1 matches at 8 bases. The junction had 4 bases not matched to a gene; V was cut back by 6 bases and J by 9 bases. Germline V gene sequence: CDR1 MDHEN, CDR2 SYDVKM. This CDR3 contains 13 residues. The CDR3 DNA sequence: TGTGCCAGCAGACACAGGGGGAGTTCACCCCTCCACTTT. It specifies CASRHRGSSPLHF.

The gene calls are TRBV25-1 and TRBJ1-2; 9 positions match TRBD1. The germline V gene has CDR1 MGHDK and CDR2 SYGVNS. J gave up 3 bases and V 4 bases, and 15 bases lay outside the gene matches. CDR3 size: 18 residues. This chain's CDR3 is CASSGGGDRVQKDYGYTF. In DNA form, the CDR3 reads TGTGCCAGCAGTGGGGGTGGGGACAGGGTTCAAAAGGACTATGGCTACACCTTC.

The rearrangement uses TRBV12-3 or TRBV12-4 and TRBJ1-4; a weak D match, TRBD1 (5 bases). The CDR3 covers 14 residues. V dropped 3 bases and J dropped 7 bases, with 12 bases sitting between them. In DNA, the CDR3 is TGTGCCAGCAGTTTGGGGGGGACGGGTGAAAAACTGTTTTTT. It specifies CASSLGGTGEKLFF.

The CDR3 DNA follows: TGTGCCAGCAGTTTAGCAGGGTTAACCACTGAAGCTTTCTTT. It yields the protein CASSLAGLTTEAFF. The chain couples TRBV12-3 or TRBV12-4 to TRBJ1-1; no definite D call. Deletions cut 0 bases from V and 4 bases from J, with 9 bases between. This CDR3 region has 14 residues.

This clonotype appeared many times. This chain joins TRBV2 and TRBJ1-6; 7 bases agree with TRBD1. J gave up 9 bases and V 6 bases, and 2 bases lay outside the gene matches. CDR1 and CDR2 (germline): SNHLY, FYNNEI. This CDR3 has 12 amino acids. In DNA form, the CDR3 reads TGTGCCAGCAGCTGGGACAGTTCACCCCTCCACTTT. Encoded protein: CASSWDSSPLHF.

The V gene is TRBV20-1, the J gene TRBJ1-5; no clear D. This CDR3 contains 13 residues. The V end was cut by 0 bases, the J end by 5 bases, with 8 bases between. Per the germline V gene, CDR1 is DFQATT and CDR2 is SNEGSKA (reference sequence). Written as DNA, the CDR3 is TGCAGTGCTAGAGATCGCGGGGATCAGCCCCAGCATTTT. Translated: CSARDRGDQPQHF.

The chain couples TRBV5-1 to TRBJ1-6; the D gene is possibly TRBD1 (6 bases). The ends were cut back, 0 bases at V and 10 bases at J, with 14 bases in the middle. The germline V gene encodes CDR1 SGHRS and CDR2 YFSETQ. The CDR3 runs to 15 residues. CDR3 nucleotide sequence: TGCGCCAGCAGCTTGGAACGGGGGGCCCGATCACCCCTCCACTTT. Translated, it gives CASSLERGARSPLHF.

The chain links TRBV20-1 to TRBJ1-4; D remains ambiguous. V dropped 5 bases and J dropped 5 bases, with 9 bases sitting between them. Per germline, CDR1 DFQATT and CDR2 SNEGSKA (reference sequence). The CDR3 loop spans 12 amino acids. The CDR3 DNA reads as TGCAGTGCTCGCAGGAACAATGAAAAACTGTTTTTT. Translation gives CSARRNNEKLFF.

This chain joins TRBV5-1 and TRBJ2-5; D gene unclear. Germline V gives CDR1 SGHRS, CDR2 YFSETQ. CDR3 size: 15 residues. V lost 0 bases to trimming and J lost 1 base, with 10 bases between them. CDR3 protein: CASSLEDRTQETQYF. Written as DNA, the CDR3 is TGCGCCAGCAGCTTGGAGGACCGGACCCAAGAGACCCAGTACTTC.

This clonotype came up a few times. The V gene is TRBV9, the J gene TRBJ1-5; D unclear. Trimming removed 0 bases from V and 6 bases from J, with 10 bases in between. This CDR3 spans 14 amino acids. Germline lookup yields CDR1 SGDLS and CDR2 YYNGEE. CDR3 region: CASSVAAQSQPQHF. The CDR3 DNA sequence: TGTGCCAGCAGCGTAGCGGCCCAATCTCAGCCCCAGCATTTT. The entire variable domain, with the rest obtained from reference TRBV9 and TRBJ1-5, is as follows: DSGVTQTPKHLITATGQRVTLRCSPRSGDLSVYWYQQSLDQGLQFLIQYYNGEERAKGNILERFSAQQFPDLHSELNLSSLELGDSALYFCASSVAAQSQPQHFGDGTRLSIL.

This clonotype has more than one count but fewer than ten. This chain joins TRBV20-1 and TRBJ2-1; 10 bases map to TRBD2. V lost 5 bases to trimming and J lost 3 bases; unmatched junction nucleotides: 7. The germline CDR1 and CDR2 sequences are DFQATT and SNEGSKA (reference sequence). The CDR3 is 15 residues long. This CDR3 reads CSAAPLAGIYNEQFF. Here the CDR3 DNA reads TGCAGTGCTGCCCCACTAGCGGGGATCTACAATGAGCAGTTCTTC.

The chain employs TRBV11-2 and TRBJ2-5; D is uncertain. This CDR3 spans 16 amino acids. Per the germline V gene, CDR1 is SGHAT and CDR2 is FQNNGV. The V and J ends lost 3 bases and 5 bases respectively, with 19 bases between them. The CDR3 nucleotides are TGTGCCAGCAGCTTCTCGGGCCTAATATCTTACGAGACCCAGTACTTC. Protein: CASSFSGLISYETQYF.

The chain carries TRBV15 and TRBJ1-2; 7 bases line up with TRBD1. CDR3 size: 17 residues. Germline values: CDR1 LNHNV, CDR2 YYDKDF (reference sequence). The V and J ends lost 1 base and 7 bases, in that order; junction bases with no gene match: 15. CDR3 sequence: CATSRARPQTGLLGYTF. The CDR3 DNA sequence: TGTGCCACCAGCAGAGCTCGACCCCAGACAGGGCTTCTTGGCTACACCTTC.

About this clonotype: A read error may account for a junction end that differs from germline. The V and J genes are TRBV24-1 and TRBJ1-2; D not resolved. The germline V gene has CDR1 KGHDR and CDR2 SFDVKD. CDR3 length: 12 amino acids. CDR3 DNA: TGTGCCACCAGTGATTTGCTCTATGGCTACAACTTC. It yields the protein CATSDLLYGYNF.

In its sample, this clonotype was seen a few times. The V call is TRBV10-3, the J call TRBJ2-1; a possible D gene is TRBD1 (6 bases). The length of the CDR3 is 13 residues. With 6 bases removed from V and 3 bases from J, the gap between germline ends came to 9 bases. Germline V lookup: CDR1 ENHRY, CDR2 SYGVKD. In DNA form, the CDR3 reads TGTGCCATCAGAGACAGGAACTACAATGAGCAGTTCTTC. This sequence encodes CAIRDRNYNEQFF.

This clonotype has more than one count but fewer than ten. CDR3 DNA: TGTGCCAGCTCGCCGACTGACTCTGGAAACACCATATATTTT. It encodes CASSPTDSGNTIYF. The chain carries TRBV18 and TRBJ1-3; D gene unclear. The CDR3 sequence is 14 residues long. Germline V gene data show CDR1 as KGHSH and CDR2 as LQKENI. With 6 bases removed from V and 0 bases from J, the gap between germline ends came to 9 bases. The whole variable domain, filled in from reference TRBV18 and TRBJ1-3, reads NAGVMQNPRHLVRRRGQEARLRCSPMKGHSHVYWYRQLPEEGLKFMVYLQKENIIDESGMPKERFSAEFPKEGPSILRIQQVVRGDSAAYFCASSPTDSGNTIYFGEGSWLTVV.